These 14 T cell receptor beta chains came from one sample sequenced in a study of prognosis after radiotherapy for stage I lung cancer. Amplicons of TCR beta CDR3 were generated from genomic DNA by two-round multiplex PCR. Primers targeting each individual TRBV and TRBJ gene were applied in first-round PCR. From the multiplex PCR reads, TCRdb called clonotypes with MiXCR, one entry per CDR3 protein. The sample contains about 27,000 distinct CDR3 sequences, more than 45% of which appear only once. This specimen consisted of PBMCs, obtained before or after stereotactic body radiation therapy (not recorded which). The receptors derive from a donor over 45 with non-small cell lung cancer.

This clonotype is labeled as medium-sized. This rearrangement joins TRBV11-2 to TRBJ1-2; 7 nucleotides agree with TRBD1. With 1 base clipped from V and 5 bases from J, the junction kept 7 bases outside the gene matches. This CDR3 spans 15 amino acids. Per germline, CDR1 SGHAT and CDR2 FQNNGV. CDR3 in amino acids: CASSLVGGQTYGYTF. CDR3 sequence (DNA): TGTGCCAGCAGCTTAGTGGGGGGACAGACTTATGGCTACACCTTC.

This clonotype was observed at least ten times. The chain carries TRBV13 and TRBJ1-1, with D tentatively TRBD1 (6 bases). Trimming left V 5 bases short and J 8 bases short, with 12 bases between. The CDR3 covers 12 residues. Germline CDR1 is PRHDT and CDR2 is FYEKMQ (reference sequence). CDR3 sequence: CASSIGQLEAFF. CDR3 DNA: TGTGCCAGCAGCATTGGACAGTTGGAAGCTTTCTTT.

Ten or more counts support this clonotype. The chain employs TRBV20-1 and TRBJ2-7, with 7 bases aligning to TRBD2. This CDR3 spans 12 amino acids. Germline assignment: CDR1 DFQATT and CDR2 SNEGSKA (reference sequence). The ends lost 3 bases at V and 3 bases at J; junction bases unmatched: 2. Written as DNA, the CDR3 is TGCAGTGCTAGGCGGACTAGCTACGAGCAGTACTTC. Translating gives CSARRTSYEQYF.

This clonotype is medium-sized (0.01 to 0.1%) in the sample. CDR3 bases: TGTGCCAGCAGTCGACCGGGACAGACCTACGAGCAGTACTTC. Translated, it gives CASSRPGQTYEQYF. The rearrangement joins TRBV28 to TRBJ2-7; 7 nucleotides line up with TRBD1. Germline V gives CDR1 MDHEN, CDR2 SYDVKM. Germline trimming cut 5 bases from V and 2 bases from J; bases unmatched to any gene: 6. This CDR3 contains 14 residues.

This clonotype showed up many times. The V call is TRBV11-3, the J call TRBJ2-1, with a tentative D call TRBD1 (7 bases). Germline-derived CDR1 and CDR2 are SGHNT and YENEEA. The CDR3 sequence is 13 residues long. The V end was cut by 4 bases, the J end by 15 bases, with 19 bases between. Written as DNA, the CDR3 is TGTGCCAGCAGCTCGCAAGGAGGGACAGAGGTGTTCTTC. Translated: CASSSQGGTEVFF.

This clonotype was recorded at least ten times. The gene calls are TRBV11-3 and TRBJ1-4, with D perhaps matching TRBD1 (6 bases). CDR1 is SGHNT and CDR2 is YENEEA in the germline V gene. This CDR3 region has 14 residues. Trimming removed 5 bases from V and 7 bases from J, with 14 bases in between. The CDR3 loop reads CASSPNRAGEKLFF. The CDR3 coding sequence is TGTGCCAGCAGCCCAAACAGGGCGGGTGAAAAACTGTTTTTT.

This clonotype showed up many times. The chain employs TRBV9 and TRBJ2-2; 7 positions match TRBD2. Trimming took 0 bases from V and 4 from J; bases not matched to a gene: 12. CDR1 SGDLS and CDR2 YYNGEE come from the germline V gene. The CDR3 consists of 18 residues. The CDR3 reads CASSVVSWGGGGTGELFF. In nucleotides, the CDR3 is TGTGCCAGCAGCGTAGTCTCTTGGGGCGGGGGAGGCACCGGGGAGCTGTTTTTT.

Many counts were recorded for this clonotype. The J gene is TRBJ2-1, the V gene TRBV3-1; 14 bases fit TRBD2. The germline V gene encodes CDR1 LGHDT and CDR2 YNNKEL (reference sequence). The CDR3 spans 17 residues. The trim removed 3 bases at V and 8 bases at J, leaving 9 bases unmatched. In DNA form, the CDR3 reads TGTGCCAGCAGCCATCCTCCCGGGACTAGCGGGAGCTATGAGCAGTTCTTC. Protein sequence: CASSHPPGTSGSYEQFF.

The chain carries TRBV7-9 and TRBJ2-2; D not resolved. V lost 1 base and J 1 base, leaving 7 bases between the germline ends. This CDR3 has 15 amino acids. CDR1 is SEHNR, CDR2 FQNEAQ, per germline (reference sequence). CDR3 in DNA: TGTGCCAGCAGCTTAGGATTTGGGAACACCGGGGAGCTGTTTTTT. Protein product: CASSLGFGNTGELFF. Full variable domain (remainder filled in from reference TRBV7-9 and TRBJ2-2): DTGVSQNPRHKITKRGQNVTFRCDPISEHNRLYWYRQTLGQGPEFLTYFQNEAQLEKSRLLSDRFSAERPKGSFSTLEIQRTEQGDSAMYLCASSLGFGNTGELFFGEGSRLTVL.

This clonotype showed up many times. The gene calls are TRBV18 and TRBJ2-7, with no clear D. The CDR3 sequence is 13 residues long. The V end lost 3 bases, the J end lost 2 bases, and 8 bases lay between the germline ends. Germline assignment: CDR1 KGHSH and CDR2 LQKENI. DNA of the CDR3: TGTGCCAGCTCACCGGAAGTTACCTACGAGCAGTACTTC. Translated: CASSPEVTYEQYF.

The table lists this clonotype with a count of one. A read error may be the cause here, since a much bigger clone is one base away. The chain uses TRBV11-3 and TRBJ1-1; no definite D call. CDR3 length: 11 amino acids. The V end lost 8 bases, the J end lost 4 bases, and 8 bases lay between the germline ends. CDR1 is SGHNT and CDR2 is YENEEA in the germline V gene. The CDR3 spells CASGVATEAFF. The DNA of the CDR3 is TGTGCCAGCGGGGTTGCCACTGAAGCTTTCTTT.

The gene calls are TRBV20-1 and TRBJ2-6; D is uncertain. V dropped 4 bases and J dropped 3 bases, with 7 bases sitting between them. The germline V gene encodes CDR1 DFQATT and CDR2 SNEGSKA (reference sequence). This CDR3 is 13 amino acids long. DNA for the CDR3: TGCAGTGCTAAGGGTCGTGGGGCCAACGTCCTGACTTTC. Its translation is CSAKGRGANVLTF.

With respect to this clonotype: With a much larger clone just one base away, this may be a read error. This chain connects TRBV6-2 or TRBV6-3 to TRBJ1-2, with 7 positions matching TRBD1. With V trimmed by 7 bases and J by 0 bases, 8 bases remained unmatched. The germline V gene encodes CDR1 MNHEY and CDR2 SVGEGT. The CDR3 is 15 amino acids. The CDR3, as DNA: TGTGCCAGCATCCCCGTACAGGGGCCTAACTATGGCTACACCTTC. Protein product: CASIPVQGPNYGYTF.

This clonotype occurred many times. This sequence joins TRBV19 and TRBJ2-3, with D unresolved. V lost 3 bases and J 2 bases, leaving 12 bases between the germline ends. CDR3 length: 15 residues. The V gene's germline CDR1 is LNHDA and CDR2 SQIVND (reference sequence). The CDR3 region is CASSIYGGSTDTQYF. The DNA for the CDR3 is TGTGCCAGTAGTATTTACGGCGGATCCACAGATACGCAGTATTTT.